The 16 T cell receptor beta chains given below trace back to one sample, sequenced in a study of CD8 T cells in ankylosing spondylitis. TCRdb re-analysed the 5' RACE reads in MiXCR, keeping a single row per CDR3 protein. The sample holds roughly 130,000 distinct CDR3 sequences; around 8.5% are singletons and the top ten take 3.3%. Specimen: blood, either unsorted or a sorted T cell fraction (not recorded which). The source of these receptors is a male donor with ankylosing spondylitis or in good health (not recorded which).

There are a few counts of this clonotype. The chain combines TRBV4-2 with TRBJ2-4, with TRBD2 identical over 11 bases. The CDR3 has 21 residues. Germline V gives CDR1 LGHNA, CDR2 YNFKEQ. Unmatched junction bases numbered 14, after V lost 0 bases and J lost 1 base. The CDR3 DNA sequence: TGTGCCAGCAGCCAAGATCGGAGCTCTAGCGGGAGGATGAGGGCCAAAAACATTCAGTACTTC. Residues: CASSQDRSSSGRMRAKNIQYF.

This clonotype was observed many times. This chain links TRBV12-3 or TRBV12-4 with TRBJ2-2; 7 nucleotides agree with TRBD2. The CDR3 covers 15 residues. V was clipped by 7 bases and J by 0 bases; unmatched bases: 5. The CDR3, as DNA: TGTGCCAGCATTTCAAGCGGGACGAACACCGGGGAGCTGTTTTTT. Its translation is CASISSGTNTGELFF.

This clonotype was recorded many times. The chain combines TRBV6-1 with TRBJ2-3; maybe TRBD2 (5 bases). The V end was cut by 6 bases, the J end by 3 bases, with 16 bases between. The CDR3 is 15 residues long. CDR1 is MNHNS and CDR2 is SASEGT in the germline V gene. Here the CDR3 reads CASSSGIQKTDTQYF. DNA of the CDR3: TGTGCCAGCAGCTCCGGGATACAAAAGACAGATACGCAGTATTTT.

The rearrangement joins TRBV3-1 to TRBJ2-7; 8 positions match TRBD2. The ends lost 4 bases at V and 6 bases at J; junction bases unmatched: 8. Germline CDR1 reads LGHDT; CDR2 reads YNNKEL (reference sequence). CDR3 length: 14 residues. This chain's CDR3 is CASSPGAGVTEQYF. Written as DNA, the CDR3 is TGTGCCAGCAGCCCAGGAGCGGGAGTGACCGAGCAGTACTTC.

This clonotype was counted at least ten times. V is TRBV15 and J is TRBJ1-5; the D gene is possibly TRBD1 (5 bases). Trimming removed 5 bases at V and 2 bases at J, with 13 bases between. Germline assignment: CDR1 LNHNV and CDR2 YYDKDF (reference sequence). The CDR3 consists of 15 residues. The CDR3 is CATSGGSAGNQPQHF. As DNA, the CDR3 is TGTGCCACCAGCGGGGGGTCCGCGGGCAATCAGCCCCAGCATTTT.

This chain links TRBV18 with TRBJ2-7; D may be TRBD1 (6 bases). V was cut by 5 bases and J by 2 bases, with 16 bases left in between. The CDR3 runs to 15 residues. Germline assignment: CDR1 KGHSH and CDR2 LQKENI. This CDR3 is CASSSRTALTYEQYF. In DNA form, the CDR3 reads TGTGCCAGCTCATCCCGGACAGCACTGACCTACGAGCAGTACTTC. Looking up the rest from reference TRBV18 and TRBJ2-7 gives the full variable domain: NAGVMQNPRHLVRRRGQEARLRCSPMKGHSHVYWYRQLPEEGLKFMVYLQKENIIDESGMPKERFSAEFPKEGPSILRIQQVVRGDSAAYFCASSSRTALTYEQYFGPGTRLTVT.

The rearrangement links TRBV7-3 to TRBJ2-7; 8 bases agree with TRBD1. Trimming at V came to 6 bases and at J to 4 bases, leaving 11 bases not matched to a gene. The germline gives CDR1 SGHTA, CDR2 FQGTGA. The CDR3 is made up of 15 amino acids. The CDR3 coding sequence is TGTGCCAGCAGAGCCCCGCGGCAGGGGGCTTACGAGCAGTACTTC. It encodes CASRAPRQGAYEQYF.

In its sample, this clonotype was seen once. Since a much larger clone is just one base distant, this may be a read error. The rearrangement links TRBV6-6 to TRBJ2-1; TRBD1 matches at 8 bases. Germline lookup yields CDR1 MNHNY and CDR2 SVGAGI (reference sequence). CDR3 size: 13 residues. The chain's CDR3 is CASSKQGDNDQFF. CDR3 in DNA: TGTGCCAGCAGTAAACAGGGGGACAATGACCAGTTCTTC.

The chain joins TRBV5-5 to TRBJ2-7; D is possibly TRBD1 or TRBD2 (5 bases each). The CDR3 contains 14 residues. Germline CDR1 reads SGHKS; CDR2 reads YYEKEE (reference sequence). V was trimmed by 1 base and J by 0 bases, leaving 8 bases between them. CDR3: CASSLLGTSYEQYF. The CDR3 DNA reads TGTGCCAGCAGCTTGCTAGGGACCTCCTACGAGCAGTACTTC.

This clonotype was seen at least ten times. The genes are TRBV19 and TRBJ2-2; no clear D. The CDR3 has 20 amino acids. Trimming removed 3 bases from V and 1 base from J, with 24 bases in between. CDR1 is LNHDA and CDR2 is SQIVND in the germline V gene (reference sequence). CDR3 loop: CASSMYYRPYGMMNTGELFF. The CDR3 DNA sequence: TGTGCCAGTAGTATGTATTATCGGCCTTATGGGATGATGAACACCGGGGAGCTGTTTTTT.

This clonotype turned up a few times. The chain links TRBV6-2 or TRBV6-3 to TRBJ2-2, with 9 positions matching TRBD2. The J segment lost 5 bases and the V segment lost 4 bases, leaving 5 bases of the junction unmatched. This CDR3 has 15 residues. The germline CDR1 and CDR2 sequences are MNHEY and SVGEGT. The CDR3 protein is CASSSLSGRTGELFF. CDR3 coding DNA: TGTGCCAGCAGTTCCCTTAGCGGGAGAACCGGGGAGCTGTTTTTT.

The table lists this clonotype with a few counts. The chain is built from TRBV20-1 and TRBJ2-1, with 10 bases lining up with TRBD2. In germline, CDR1 is DFQATT, CDR2 SNEGSKA (reference sequence). After removal of 4 bases from V and 7 bases from J, the junction contained 16 bases not matched to a gene. The CDR3 sequence is 17 residues long. Here the CDR3 DNA reads TGCAGTGCTAAGGTGTCCGCTCTAGCGGGAGTTCGGAATGAGCAGTTCTTC. Its protein is CSAKVSALAGVRNEQFF.

The CDR3: CASTGNLAGTGELFF. The DNA of the CDR3 is TGTGCCAGCACCGGGAATCTAGCGGGCACCGGGGAGCTGTTTTTT. The V call is TRBV28, the J call TRBJ2-2; 8 nucleotides match TRBD2. The J segment lost 4 bases and the V segment lost 7 bases, leaving 8 bases of the junction unmatched. CDR3 length: 15 amino acids. Germline CDR1 reads MDHEN; CDR2 reads SYDVKM. Full variable domain (missing parts from reference TRBV28 and TRBJ2-2): DVKVTQSSRYLVKRTGEKVFLECVQDMDHENMFWYRQDPGLGLRLIYFSYDVKMKEKGDIPEGYSVSREKKERFSLILESASTNQTSMYLCASTGNLAGTGELFFGEGSRLTVL.

This clonotype was seen at least ten times. The J gene is TRBJ2-7, the V gene TRBV21-1; the table names TRBD2, a call not compared with the DNA. TRBV21-1 is described as a pseudogene. The CDR3 loop spans 14 amino acids. This CDR3 reads CASSPAVGDYEQYF. CDR3 bases: TGTGCCAGCAGCCCCGCTGTTGGGGACTACGAGCAGTACTTC.

Many counts were recorded for this clonotype. The gene calls are TRBV9 and TRBJ2-5; D not resolved. This CDR3 comprises 16 residues. CDR1 is SGDLS and CDR2 is YYNGEE in the germline V gene. V lost 0 bases and J lost 5, with 17 bases in between. The CDR3 sequence is CASSVDPDARYETQYF. The CDR3 coding sequence is TGTGCCAGCAGCGTAGATCCGGATGCAAGATACGAGACCCAGTACTTC.

This clonotype was recorded many times. This chain joins TRBV5-1 and TRBJ2-7; 12 positions match TRBD2. The germline CDR1 and CDR2 sequences are SGHRS and YFSETQ. The V gene end was trimmed by 4 bases and the J gene end by 3 bases; junction bases not matched to a gene: 5. This CDR3 region has 15 residues. CDR3 DNA: TGCGCCAGCAGCCCCGGACTAGCGGGAAGCTACGAGCAGTACTTC. Amino acid sequence: CASSPGLAGSYEQYF.